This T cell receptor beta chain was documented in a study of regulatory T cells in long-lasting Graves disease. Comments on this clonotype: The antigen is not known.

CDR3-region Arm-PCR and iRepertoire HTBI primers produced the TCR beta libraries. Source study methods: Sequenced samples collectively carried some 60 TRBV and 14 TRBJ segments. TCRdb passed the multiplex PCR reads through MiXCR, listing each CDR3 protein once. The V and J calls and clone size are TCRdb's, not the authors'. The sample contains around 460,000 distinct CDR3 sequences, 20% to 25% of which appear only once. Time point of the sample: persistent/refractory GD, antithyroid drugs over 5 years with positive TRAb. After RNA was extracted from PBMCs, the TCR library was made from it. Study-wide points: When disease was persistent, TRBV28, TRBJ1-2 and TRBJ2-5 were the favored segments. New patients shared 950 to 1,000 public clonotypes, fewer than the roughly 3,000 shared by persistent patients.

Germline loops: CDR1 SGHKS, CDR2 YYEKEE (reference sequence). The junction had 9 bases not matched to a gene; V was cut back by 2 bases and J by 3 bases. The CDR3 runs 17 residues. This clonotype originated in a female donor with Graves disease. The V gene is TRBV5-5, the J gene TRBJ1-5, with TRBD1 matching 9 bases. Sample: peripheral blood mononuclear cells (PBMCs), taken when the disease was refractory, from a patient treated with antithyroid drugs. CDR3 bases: TGTGCCAGCAGCTTAGCCACCGGGACAGGGTTCAATCAGCCCCAGCATTTT. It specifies CASSLATGTGFNQPQHF.